The 6 T cell receptor beta chains in this list originate from one sample, sequenced in a study of T-cell reconstitution after alpha-beta-depleted transplantation in children. This sample's TCRbeta library carried unique molecular identifier barcodes. TCRdb reprocessed the PCR reads via MiXCR and lists one record per CDR3 protein. There are around 250,000 distinct CDR3 sequences in the sample; roughly 8% occur only once, and 6.3% lies in the top ten. Sequences were derived from PBMCs, mostly from graft donor cells, sampled 180 days after TCRalphabeta/CD19-depleted stem cell transplant. Every receptor here comes from a male patient between 10 and 17 years old who had a stem cell transplant for acute lymphoblastic leukemia, so the T cells may come from the graft donor.

The V call is TRBV11-2, the J call TRBJ2-4; D is possibly TRBD1 or TRBD2 (5 bases each). The CDR3 runs to 16 residues. Germline values: CDR1 SGHAT, CDR2 FQNNGV. Between the trimmed V and J ends, which lost 4 bases and 7 bases, there was a span of 20 bases. The DNA of the CDR3 is TGTGCCAGCAGCTCTACGAACGGGACCACCCGGAACATTCAGTACTTC. Translation: CASSSTNGTTRNIQYF. Filled out from reference TRBV11-2 and TRBJ2-4, the complete variable domain reads EAGVAQSPRYKIIEKRQSVAFWCNPISGHATLYWYQQILGQGPKLLIQFQNNGVVDDSQLPKDRFSAERLKGVDSTLKIQPAKLEDSAVYLCASSSTNGTTRNIQYFGAGTRLSVL.

Many counts were recorded for this clonotype. This rearrangement joins TRBV7-2 to TRBJ1-2; D is perhaps TRBD1 (5 bases). V lost 2 bases and J 4 bases, leaving 11 bases between the germline ends. Per the germline V gene, CDR1 is SGHTA and CDR2 is FQGNSA. The CDR3 consists of 14 residues. In DNA, the CDR3 is TGTGCCAGCAGCTTACCAAGACAGCTCTATGGCTACACCTTC. This sequence encodes CASSLPRQLYGYTF.

This clonotype was found a few times. The chain employs TRBV12-5 and TRBJ1-5; 7 bases map to TRBD1. The CDR3 covers 13 residues. Germline values: CDR1 LGHNT, CDR2 FRNRAP. J gave up 6 bases and V 9 bases, and 8 bases lay outside the gene matches. The CDR3 region has the DNA TGTGCTAGCTTACCGGGACAGCTTCAGCCCCAGCATTTT. It is translated as CASLPGQLQPQHF.

Points on this clonotype: This may arise from a read error, as a much more abundant clone is one base away. This chain links TRBV12-3 or TRBV12-4 with TRBJ2-3, with TRBD2 matching over 7 bases. This CDR3 comprises 15 residues. V lost 2 bases to trimming and J lost 3 bases; unmatched junction nucleotides: 5. The chain's CDR3 is CASSLRTRVTDTQYF. The CDR3 coding sequence is TGTGCCAGCAGTTTAAGGACTAGGGTGACAGATACGCAGTATTTT.

Worth noting for this clonotype: Being one base from a much bigger clone, this may be a read error. The rearrangement links TRBV7-9 to TRBJ2-5, with D unclear. The length of the CDR3 is 15 residues. Trimming left V 1 base short and J 6 bases short, with 15 bases between. The germline CDR1 and CDR2 sequences are SEHNR and FQNEAQ (reference sequence). Here the CDR3 DNA reads TGTGCCAGCAGCTTAGTAGGCACTATCGAAAAGACCCAGTACTTC. It yields the protein CASSLVGTIEKTQYF.

This clonotype came up many times. The gene calls are TRBV12-3 or TRBV12-4 and TRBJ1-1; D not certain. V shed 2 bases and J shed 1 base, with 8 bases lying between them. This CDR3 contains 14 residues. The CDR3 sequence: CASSLIVPNTEAFF. The DNA for the CDR3 is TGTGCCAGCAGTTTAATTGTCCCGAACACTGAAGCTTTCTTT.